The 9 T cell receptor beta chains in this list originate from one sample, sequenced in a study of cytomegalovirus exposure and HLA in healthy donors. PCR primers comprised 60 Vbeta and 13 Jbeta primers. Produced via immunoSEQ multiplex PCR; TCRdb's table is partial and in-frame only. The sample has around 94,000 clones; approximately 76% are singletons. The sequenced material came from PBMCs. The receptor source for this set is a woman in her sixties or seventies in good health and CMV-seropositive.

The chain employs TRBV28 and TRBJ2-2, with 13 bases lining up with TRBD2. After removal of 6 bases from V and 6 bases from J, the junction contained 10 bases not matched to a gene. The germline gives CDR1 MDHEN, CDR2 SYDVKM. The CDR3 is 17 amino acids. CDR3 sequence: CASRTPRTSGSPGELFF. The CDR3 DNA follows: TGTGCCAGCAGGACCCCCCGGACTAGCGGGAGCCCCGGGGAGCTGTTTTTT.

There are a few counts of this clone. The V gene is TRBV19, the J gene TRBJ1-1; no reliable D call. V gave up 7 bases and J gave up 5 bases, with 14 bases separating them. The CDR3 runs 13 residues. CDR1 LNHDA and CDR2 SQIVND come from the germline V gene (reference sequence). The CDR3 DNA reads as TGTGCCAGTAATGTACAGAGCGGAACTGAAGCTTTCTTT. This translates into CASNVQSGTEAFF.

The rearrangement joins TRBV4-1 to TRBJ2-2, with D tentatively TRBD2 (5 bases). The CDR3 consists of 12 residues. The V end lost 10 bases, the J end lost 3 bases, and 9 bases lay between the germline ends. The germline V gene encodes CDR1 MGHRA and CDR2 YSYEKL. The CDR3 DNA reads as TGCGCCACCCGGCGGGACACCGGGGAGCTGTTTTTT. Its translation is CATRRDTGELFF.

The CDR3 DNA is TGTGCCAGCAGCCAAAGCTCCGAGCAGTACTTC. It is translated as CASSQSSEQYF. The chain is built from TRBV14 and TRBJ2-5; D is undetermined. Near its end, the DNA agrees better with TRBJ2-7, so the J call may be wrong. The CDR3 has 11 amino acids. Germline assignment: CDR1 SGHDN and CDR2 FVKESK.

V usage is TRBV27 and J usage is TRBJ2-7; 8 bases are shared with TRBD2. Germline CDR1 is MNHEY and CDR2 is SMNVEV (reference sequence). The trim removed 4 bases at V and 2 bases at J, leaving 4 bases unmatched. This CDR3 region has 14 residues. The CDR3 sequence: CASSWNGRAYEQYF. For the CDR3, the DNA is TGTGCCAGCAGTTGGAACGGGAGGGCCTACGAGCAGTACTTC.

The rearrangement joins TRBV5-1 to TRBJ1-4; tentatively, D is TRBD1 (6 bases). This CDR3 is 15 amino acids long. The germline gives CDR1 SGHRS, CDR2 YFSETQ. Between the trimmed V and J ends, which lost 4 bases and 0 bases, there was a span of 10 bases. The CDR3, as DNA: TGCGCCAGCAGCCTACAGGGATCAACTAATGAAAAACTGTTTTTT. Translating gives CASSLQGSTNEKLFF.

Here the CDR3 reads CASGQDIQYF. As DNA, the CDR3 is TGTGCCAGTGGACAAGACATTCAGTACTTC. The rearrangement links TRBV6-1 to TRBJ2-4; D possibly corresponds to TRBD1 (5 bases). Germline CDR1 is MNHNS and CDR2 is SASEGT. Trimming took 9 bases from V and 8 from J, leaving 8 bases between them. The CDR3 sequence is 10 residues long.

This chain joins TRBV30 and TRBJ1-2; D call uncertain. Trimming took 0 bases from V and 8 from J, leaving 16 bases between them. Germline CDR1 GTSNPN, CDR2 SVGIG (reference sequence). The CDR3 loop spans 14 amino acids. Here the CDR3 reads CAWSVKGWEEGYTF. The CDR3 DNA is TGTGCCTGGAGTGTGAAAGGGTGGGAGGAAGGCTACACCTTC.

The gene calls are TRBV5-1 and TRBJ1-1; weak D call: TRBD1 (5 bases). The V gene lost 6 bases and the J gene lost 1 base, with 19 bases spanning the gap. This CDR3 region has 16 residues. Germline lookup yields CDR1 SGHRS and CDR2 YFSETQ. For the CDR3, the DNA is TGCGCCAGCACTTCGGGAGGGAAGGGGTCGAACACTGAAGCTTTCTTT. Amino acids: CASTSGGKGSNTEAFF. Filled out from reference TRBV5-1 and TRBJ1-1, the complete variable domain reads KAGVTQTPRYLIKTRGQQVTLSCSPISGHRSVSWYQQTPGQGLQFLFEYFSETQRNKGNFPGRFSGRQFSNSRSEMNVSTLELGDSALYLCASTSGGKGSNTEAFFGQGTRLTVV.